The present T cell receptor beta chain was sequenced within a study of Ad26.COV2.S vaccination and SARS-CoV-2 variants. Germline V CDR1 and CDR2: KGHDR, SFDVKD. The CDR3 consists of 14 residues. Overall study results and limits: Overall T cell responses may have been underestimated by the analyses of TCR breadth and depth.

Indicated treatment: some 19 received Ad26.COV2.S at low or high dose, single or two shots; about 5 received placebo; per-sample allocation not given. Collection of the samples took place on day 63 after the first injection of vaccine or placebo. Aged 18-55 years, donor was enrolled in Boston in about 2020. Clones were sequenced by immunoSEQ multiplex PCR, and TCRdb holds only the in-frame ones, with some missing. In the table there are 300,000 to 400,000 clones, about 86% of which are singletons. Turning to this clone: Its antigen is currently unknown. At one of its ends the junction is not consistent with the germline gene, which may arise from a read error.

The receptor's source is a person aged 18-65 years who received the Ad26.COV2.S COVID-19 vaccine or a placebo. This chain uses TRBV24-1 with TRBJ1-2; the D gene is possibly TRBD1 (5 bases). Sequencing used peripheral blood, obtained in a trial of Ad26.COV2.S vaccine versus placebo. The CDR3 DNA is TGTGCCACCAGTGATTCAGAACGGGACTATGGCTACATCTTC. Translated, it gives CATSDSERDYGYIF.